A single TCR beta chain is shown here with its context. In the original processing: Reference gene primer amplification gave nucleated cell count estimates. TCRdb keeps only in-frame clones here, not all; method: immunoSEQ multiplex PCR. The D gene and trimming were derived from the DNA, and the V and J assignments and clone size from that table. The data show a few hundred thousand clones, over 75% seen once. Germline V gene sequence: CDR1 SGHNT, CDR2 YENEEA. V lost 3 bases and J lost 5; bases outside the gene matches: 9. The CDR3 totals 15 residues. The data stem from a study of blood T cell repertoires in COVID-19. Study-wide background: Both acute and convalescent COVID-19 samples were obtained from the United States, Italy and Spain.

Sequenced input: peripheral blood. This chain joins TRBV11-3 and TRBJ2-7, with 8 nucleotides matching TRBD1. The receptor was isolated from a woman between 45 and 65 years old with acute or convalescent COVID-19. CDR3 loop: CASSFKATGDHEQYF. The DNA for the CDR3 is TGTGCCAGCAGCTTCAAAGCGACAGGGGATCACGAGCAGTACTTC.